Each of the 13 T cell receptor beta chains below was sequenced from the same sample in a study of cytomegalovirus exposure and HLA in healthy donors. PCR amplification relied on 60 Vbeta primers (plus 13 Jbeta primers). Clones were sequenced by immunoSEQ multiplex PCR, and TCRdb holds only the in-frame ones, with some missing. Altogether some 170,000 clones are present, 75% to 85% being singletons, with the ten largest covering approximately 3.7%. Sample: PBMCs. Receptors were obtained from a woman in her fifties or sixties in good health and CMV-seropositive.

The rearrangement joins TRBV6-5 to TRBJ2-7; D is undetermined. Trimming shortened V by 5 bases and J by 6 bases, and 17 bases separated the two germline ends. The CDR3 totals 14 residues. Germline values: CDR1 MNHEY, CDR2 SVGAGI. CDR3 region: CASSLAPDLGEQYF. The CDR3 region has the DNA TGTGCCAGCAGTCTTGCCCCCGACTTGGGCGAGCAGTACTTC.

The chain has TRBV5-1 and TRBJ2-5; D is perhaps TRBD2 (5 bases). V was shortened by 0 bases and J by 2 bases, with 8 bases between the two germline ends. CDR1 SGHRS and CDR2 YFSETQ come from the germline V gene. The CDR3 contains 14 residues. The CDR3: CASSLDGDQETQYF. CDR3 coding DNA: TGCGCCAGCAGCTTGGACGGGGATCAAGAGACCCAGTACTTC.

V usage is TRBV5-8 and J usage is TRBJ1-2, with a tentative D call TRBD1 (6 bases). Per the germline V gene, CDR1 is SGHTS and CDR2 is YDEGEE. V was trimmed by 6 bases and J by 8 bases, leaving 14 bases between them. This CDR3 spans 12 amino acids. In DNA, the CDR3 is TGTGCCAGCATTTCAGGGGTAGGGGGCTACACCTTC. This translates into CASISGVGGYTF.

The chain carries TRBV18 and TRBJ2-1; 7 bases align to TRBD1. The CDR3 has 16 residues. Germline V gene lookup returns CDR1 KGHSH and CDR2 LQKENI. With V trimmed by 3 bases and J by 7 bases, 12 bases remained unmatched. The CDR3 loop reads CASSPPTSRRGNEQFF. CDR3 in DNA: TGTGCCAGCTCACCCCCAACTAGTCGCAGGGGGAATGAGCAGTTCTTC.

The V gene is TRBV7-9, the J gene TRBJ2-7, with 10 bases fitting TRBD1. The CDR3 spans 15 residues. V dropped 1 base and J dropped 6; count of bases not matched to a gene: 6. The V gene's germline CDR1 is SEHNR and CDR2 FQNEAQ (reference sequence). The DNA for the CDR3 is TGTGCCAGCAGCTTAGGGGTCTGGACAGGGGGCGAGCAGTACTTC. It translates to CASSLGVWTGGEQYF.

This chain links TRBV27 with TRBJ1-2; 8 bases match TRBD1. The CDR3 extends over 13 amino acids. Germline V lookup: CDR1 MNHEY, CDR2 SMNVEV (reference sequence). V lost 3 bases to trimming and J lost 8 bases; unmatched junction nucleotides: 5. The CDR3 DNA is TGTGCCAGCAGTTTTTCCGACAGGGGCGGCTACACCTTC. Encoded protein: CASSFSDRGGYTF.

This chain links TRBV7-2 with TRBJ2-1; 10 bases agree with TRBD2. V lost 0 bases, J lost 12 bases, and 5 bases stayed unmatched. This CDR3 has 14 residues. CDR1 SGHTA and CDR2 FQGNSA come from the germline V gene. The chain's CDR3 is CASSLALAGGGQFF. The DNA for the CDR3 is TGTGCCAGCAGCTTAGCATTAGCGGGGGGAGGGCAGTTCTTC.

CDR3 loop: CASSQDRAYETQYF. As DNA, the CDR3 is TGTGCCAGCAGCCAAGACAGGGCATACGAGACCCAGTACTTC. The chain carries TRBV4-2 and TRBJ2-5, with a possible D match to TRBD1 (5 bases). Germline CDR1 LGHNA, CDR2 YNFKEQ. This CDR3 has 14 amino acids. The V gene lost 0 bases and the J gene lost 5 bases, with 10 bases spanning the gap.

J is TRBJ1-2 and V is TRBV29-1, with D possibly TRBD1 on 5 matching bases. Germline CDR1 reads SQVTM; CDR2 reads ANQGSEA. This CDR3 comprises 13 residues. Trimming cost V 6 bases and J 1 base, with 12 bases left between them. The CDR3 is CSVPTDNNYGYTF. CDR3 nucleotide sequence: TGCAGCGTCCCGACGGACAATAACTATGGCTACACCTTC.

This clone was seen only once. The chain recombines TRBV5-1 with TRBJ2-2; TRBD2 matches 7 bases. The CDR3 covers 15 residues. Germline V gene sequence: CDR1 SGHRS, CDR2 YFSETQ. V trimming: 4 bases; J trimming: 5 bases; junction bases outside the gene matches: 8. This CDR3 is CASSPPGLTTGELFF. CDR3 bases: TGCGCCAGCAGCCCTCCGGGACTAACAACCGGGGAGCTGTTTTTT.

The chain joins TRBV5-1 to TRBJ2-7; 8 nucleotides agree with TRBD2. From germline, CDR1 is SGHRS and CDR2 YFSETQ. The CDR3 loop spans 14 amino acids. V lost 4 bases and J lost 1; bases outside the gene matches: 4. The CDR3 region is CASSHGGASYEQYF. The CDR3 DNA follows: TGCGCCAGCAGCCACGGGGGGGCGTCCTACGAGCAGTACTTC.

The chain carries TRBV7-3 and TRBJ2-7; D is possibly TRBD1 (8 bases). The V gene lost 5 bases and the J gene lost 2 bases, with 16 bases spanning the gap. Germline V gene data show CDR1 as SGHTA and CDR2 as FQGTGA. The CDR3 extends over 15 amino acids. This chain's CDR3 is CASSHYRGGTYEQYF. CDR3 coding DNA: TGTGCCAGCAGCCACTACAGGGGGGGGACCTACGAGCAGTACTTC.

This clone was detected only a few times. V gene TRBV7-3 combines with J gene TRBJ1-6, with D tentatively TRBD1 (6 bases). V was clipped by 5 bases and J by 7 bases, with 15 bases between them. CDR1 and CDR2 (germline): SGHTA, FQGTGA. The CDR3 runs 15 residues. This chain's CDR3 is CASSPTGTLNSPLHF. CDR3 in DNA: TGTGCCAGCAGCCCAACCGGGACACTCAATTCACCCCTCCACTTT.